A selection of T cell receptor beta chains follows, all from one sample in a study of human T cells and chemical hapten exposure. TCRdb ran MiXCR on the RACE reads and lists one entry per CDR3 protein. Of 110,000 or so distinct CDR3 sequences in the sample, less than 35% were seen once. The sample in question was whole blood, obtained in connection with sensitization to the hapten diphenylcyclopropenone (DPC). Every receptor here comes from a man aged 40-49 years with alopecia areata. Some clones in this sample may be carry-over from other donors' samples. CDR3s include the opening cysteine and the closing phenylalanine or tryptophan. Fields, in order: CDR3 DNA, CDR3 protein, J gene, clone size, V gene, D gene. D genes are given only for firm matches. Clone size is stated in some rows and not others, as once, few, many or a class when expanded.

CDR3 DNA: TGCAGCCATCTCGGCGTCAATGAGCAGTTCTTC
CDR3 protein: CSHLGVNEQFF
J gene: TRBJ2-1
clone size: .
V gene: TRBV29-1
D gene: .

CDR3 DNA: TGTGCCAGCAGCCAAGAGAGTTTCGCTGCGAGGCGCACAGATACGCAGTATTTT
CDR3 protein: CASSQESFAARRTDTQYF
J gene: TRBJ2-3
clone size: few
V gene: TRBV4-2
D gene: .

CDR3 DNA: TGTGCCAGCAGCCAAGAACGGGACAGGGGCCCTGGGACTAGCGGGGGTCGCTACGAGCAGTACTTC
CDR3 protein: CASSQERDRGPGTSGGRYEQYF
J gene: TRBJ2-7
clone size: .
V gene: TRBV3-1
D gene: TRBD2

CDR3 DNA: TGTACCAGCAGCTTAATGTCCAGCCTGGGGCCCCAGCATTTT
CDR3 protein: CTSSLMSSLGPQHF
J gene: TRBJ1-5
clone size: once
V gene: TRBV7-8
D gene: .

CDR3 DNA: TGCAGTGCTAGGGCAGACAGGGAAGAAGGCCAAGAGACCCAGTACTTC
CDR3 protein: CSARADREEGQETQYF
J gene: TRBJ2-5
clone size: many
V gene: TRBV20-1
D gene: TRBD1

CDR3 DNA: TGTGCCAGCAGCTTTAGCGGGAGTCGGGCTGACATTCAGTACTTC
CDR3 protein: CASSFSGSRADIQYF
J gene: TRBJ2-4
clone size: .
V gene: TRBV7-2
D gene: TRBD2

CDR3 DNA: TGCGCCAGCAGCTTGGAGCGGTCCTCTGGAAACACCATATATTTT
CDR3 protein: CASSLERSSGNTIYF
J gene: TRBJ1-3
clone size: .
V gene: TRBV5-1
D gene: .

CDR3 DNA: TGTGCCAGCAGTTTCAGGGGACGGAGACAAGAGACCCAGTACTTC
CDR3 protein: CASSFRGRRQETQYF
J gene: TRBJ2-5
clone size: .
V gene: TRBV28
D gene: .

CDR3 DNA: TGTGCCAGCAGCCAATTAGAGAACACCGGGGAGCTGTTTTTT
CDR3 protein: CASSQLENTGELFF
J gene: TRBJ2-2
clone size: .
V gene: TRBV3-1
D gene: .

CDR3 DNA: TGTGCCAGCAGTGGACCAACTAGCGGGAGCACAGATACGCAGTATTTT
CDR3 protein: CASSGPTSGSTDTQYF
J gene: TRBJ2-3
clone size: .
V gene: TRBV2
D gene: TRBD2

CDR3 DNA: TGTGCCATCAGTGAGCGACTAGGAGAGACCCAGTACTTC
CDR3 protein: CAISERLGETQYF
J gene: TRBJ2-5
clone size: .
V gene: TRBV10-3
D gene: .

CDR3 DNA: TGTGCCAGCAGCCCAGACGATGGGGGAGTACCCCAGCATTTT
CDR3 protein: CASSPDDGGVPQHF
J gene: TRBJ1-5
clone size: .
V gene: TRBV9
D gene: .

CDR3 DNA: TGCAGTGCTAGAACCATACGGGACAGGGGAAAAGAGACCCAGTACTTC
CDR3 protein: CSARTIRDRGKETQYF
J gene: TRBJ2-5
clone size: few
V gene: TRBV20-1
D gene: TRBD1

CDR3 DNA: TGTGCCTGGACCGCCCGCCCGGGCATTGGGACTGAAGCTTTCTTT
CDR3 protein: CAWTARPGIGTEAFF
J gene: TRBJ1-1
clone size: .
V gene: TRBV30
D gene: .

CDR3 DNA: TGTGCCAGCAGTTTAGAGGGCTACTTCTACGAGCAGTACTTC
CDR3 protein: CASSLEGYFYEQYF
J gene: TRBJ2-7
clone size: few
V gene: TRBV28
D gene: .

CDR3 DNA: TGCGCCAGCAGCAGGGACTCTGGCAGCAATTCACCCCTCCACTTT
CDR3 protein: CASSRDSGSNSPLHF
J gene: TRBJ1-6
clone size: .
V gene: TRBV4-3
D gene: .

CDR3 DNA: TGCGCCAGCAGCCCCCAGCCCCCCAGGGGGGTTGGGGCCAACGTCCTGACTTTC
CDR3 protein: CASSPQPPRGVGANVLTF
J gene: TRBJ2-6
clone size: few
V gene: TRBV4-3
D gene: .

CDR3 DNA: TGCAGTGCTAGGGAAGAGCGGGAGGGCCTGTGGGGAGACTCCTACAATGAGCAGTTCTTC
CDR3 protein: CSAREEREGLWGDSYNEQFF
J gene: TRBJ2-1
clone size: .
V gene: TRBV20-1
D gene: TRBD2

CDR3 DNA: TGTGCCAGCAGCGTGGGGGGAGGGTCGGAGAATTCACCCCTCCACTTT
CDR3 protein: CASSVGGGSENSPLHF
J gene: TRBJ1-6
clone size: .
V gene: TRBV9
D gene: .

CDR3 DNA: TGTGCCAGCAGCTCTACTAGCGGGAGGCCCACAGATACGCAGTATTTT
CDR3 protein: CASSSTSGRPTDTQYF
J gene: TRBJ2-3
clone size: .
V gene: TRBV7-2
D gene: TRBD2

CDR3 DNA: TGCAGCGGGACGCTTCAGGGGGCGGTCACAGATACGCAGTATTTT
CDR3 protein: CSGTLQGAVTDTQYF
J gene: TRBJ2-3
clone size: .
V gene: TRBV29-1
D gene: TRBD1

CDR3 DNA: TGCAGTGCTAATGCCGGTTTGAACACTGAAGCTTTCTTT
CDR3 protein: CSANAGLNTEAFF
J gene: TRBJ1-1
clone size: .
V gene: TRBV20-1
D gene: .

CDR3 DNA: TGCAGCGCTCCCTTGGGGGAAGGAAACACCATATATTTT
CDR3 protein: CSAPLGEGNTIYF
J gene: TRBJ1-3
clone size: .
V gene: TRBV29-1
D gene: .

CDR3 DNA: TGTGCCAGCAGGCTCCTAGGATACGAGCAGTACTTC
CDR3 protein: CASRLLGYEQYF
J gene: TRBJ2-7
clone size: few
V gene: TRBV6-2/TRBV6-3
D gene: .

CDR3 DNA: TGCAGCGTTGGCCCTAGCGGGATGGGTGCAGAGACCCAGTACTTC
CDR3 protein: CSVGPSGMGAETQYF
J gene: TRBJ2-5
clone size: few
V gene: TRBV29-1
D gene: TRBD2

CDR3 DNA: TGTGCCAGCAGCCCCGGACAGCCTCGAGAGACCCAGTACTTC
CDR3 protein: CASSPGQPRETQYF
J gene: TRBJ2-5
clone size: few
V gene: TRBV9
D gene: .

CDR3 DNA: TGCAGTGCTTACACCGGGACAGATAATTCACCCCTCCACTTT
CDR3 protein: CSAYTGTDNSPLHF
J gene: TRBJ1-6
clone size: .
V gene: TRBV20-1
D gene: TRBD1

CDR3 DNA: TGTGCCAGCTCACCAAGGAGATATAGCAATCAGCCCCAGCATTTT
CDR3 protein: CASSPRRYSNQPQHF
J gene: TRBJ1-5
clone size: .
V gene: TRBV18
D gene: .

CDR3 DNA: TGTGCCAGCAGTCCGGGGACTAGCGGGAGGTTGGATACGCAGTATTTT
CDR3 protein: CASSPGTSGRLDTQYF
J gene: TRBJ2-3
clone size: few
V gene: TRBV6-1
D gene: TRBD2

CDR3 DNA: TGTGCCAGCAACCTTATCGGCGGGAGCCTCCCTTTTACTAGCACAGATACGCAGTATTTT
CDR3 protein: CASNLIGGSLPFTSTDTQYF
J gene: TRBJ2-3
clone size: .
V gene: TRBV7-2
D gene: TRBD2

CDR3 DNA: TGCAGTGCTAGTGGGTATGGTGGGGAAAAACTGTTTTTT
CDR3 protein: CSASGYGGEKLFF
J gene: TRBJ1-4
clone size: .
V gene: TRBV20-1
D gene: .

CDR3 DNA: TGTGCCAGCAGCCCAAACGGCAATGGAGAGACCCAGTACTTC
CDR3 protein: CASSPNGNGETQYF
J gene: TRBJ2-5
clone size: .
V gene: TRBV7-2
D gene: .

CDR3 DNA: TGTGCCAGCAGTTACGATGGCAATCAGCCCCAGCATTTT
CDR3 protein: CASSYDGNQPQHF
J gene: TRBJ1-5
clone size: .
V gene: TRBV6-6
D gene: .

CDR3 DNA: TGTGCCACCAGTGAATGGGGGGGTAGAGCTTTCTTT
CDR3 protein: CATSEWGGRAFF
J gene: TRBJ1-1
clone size: few
V gene: TRBV24-1
D gene: .

CDR3 DNA: TGCAGCGTTGAAGATTGGGGGCAAGGTCAGCCCCAGCATTTT
CDR3 protein: CSVEDWGQGQPQHF
J gene: TRBJ1-5
clone size: .
V gene: TRBV29-1
D gene: .

CDR3 DNA: TGTGCCAGCGGTCCTGGAGGGTTTCAGCCCCAGCATTTT
CDR3 protein: CASGPGGFQPQHF
J gene: TRBJ1-5
clone size: .
V gene: TRBV27
D gene: .

CDR3 DNA: TGTGCCAGCAGTTTAGAGGGCGGGTTATACAATGAGCAGTTCTTC
CDR3 protein: CASSLEGGLYNEQFF
J gene: TRBJ2-1
clone size: few
V gene: TRBV28
D gene: .

CDR3 DNA: TGTGCCAGCAACGCCCGGGACAGGGTAGAGACCCAGTACTTC
CDR3 protein: CASNARDRVETQYF
J gene: TRBJ2-5
clone size: few
V gene: TRBV12-3/TRBV12-4
D gene: TRBD1

CDR3 DNA: TGTGCCACCAGCAGAGATCGTAATGAAAAACTGTTTTTT
CDR3 protein: CATSRDRNEKLFF
J gene: TRBJ1-4
clone size: .
V gene: TRBV15
D gene: .

CDR3 DNA: TGCGCCAGCAGCCACCGGGACAGGGATACCAATGAGCAGTTCTTC
CDR3 protein: CASSHRDRDTNEQFF
J gene: TRBJ2-1
clone size: .
V gene: TRBV4-1
D gene: TRBD1

CDR3 DNA: TGTGCCAGCAGTCTCTCCGGGGACGGGGCCTATGGCTACACCTTC
CDR3 protein: CASSLSGDGAYGYTF
J gene: TRBJ1-2
clone size: .
V gene: TRBV12-3/TRBV12-4
D gene: .

CDR3 DNA: TGTGCCAGCATCAAGACAGGGAACACTGAAGCTTTCTTT
CDR3 protein: CASIKTGNTEAFF
J gene: TRBJ1-1
clone size: .
V gene: TRBV6-2/TRBV6-3
D gene: .

CDR3 DNA: TGTGCCAGCAGCCTACATAGGACTGATTCAGCCCGAGGCTATGGCTACACCTTC
CDR3 protein: CASSLHRTDSARGYGYTF
J gene: TRBJ1-2
clone size: few
V gene: TRBV4-2
D gene: .

CDR3 DNA: TGTGCCAGCAGTCCCTCTTTTGTCTACGAGCAGTACTTC
CDR3 protein: CASSPSFVYEQYF
J gene: TRBJ2-7
clone size: .
V gene: TRBV27
D gene: .

CDR3 DNA: TGCGCCAGCAGCTCAAGGACAGGGAGCTCCTACGAGCAGTACTTC
CDR3 protein: CASSSRTGSSYEQYF
J gene: TRBJ2-7
clone size: few
V gene: TRBV5-1
D gene: TRBD1

CDR3 DNA: TGTGCCAGCAGTTGGCAGGACAGGGGCCACCTCTACGAGCAGTACTTC
CDR3 protein: CASSWQDRGHLYEQYF
J gene: TRBJ2-7
clone size: few
V gene: TRBV28
D gene: TRBD1

CDR3 DNA: TGTGCCAGCAGTTCCGGGACAGGGGGACGCGAGCAGTACTTC
CDR3 protein: CASSSGTGGREQYF
J gene: TRBJ2-7
clone size: .
V gene: TRBV12-3/TRBV12-4
D gene: TRBD1

CDR3 DNA: TGCGCCAGCAGCCATTTCGTAAGGGGGGTAGATGAAAAACTGTTTTTT
CDR3 protein: CASSHFVRGVDEKLFF
J gene: TRBJ1-4
clone size: few
V gene: TRBV4-3
D gene: .

CDR3 DNA: TGTGCCAGCAGTTTCGGCGGGAGAGAGGATAATGAGCAGTTCTTC
CDR3 protein: CASSFGGREDNEQFF
J gene: TRBJ2-1
clone size: few
V gene: TRBV27
D gene: TRBD2

CDR3 DNA: TGTGCCAGCAGCTTAGCCTCGACAGCATTTTCACCCCTCCACTTT
CDR3 protein: CASSLASTAFSPLHF
J gene: TRBJ1-6
clone size: few
V gene: TRBV7-2
D gene: .

CDR3 DNA: TGTGCCAGCAGGACGCCCCTTATTGCGGGATCTGCCGGGGAGCTGTTTTTT
CDR3 protein: CASRTPLIAGSAGELFF
J gene: TRBJ2-2
clone size: .
V gene: TRBV5-4
D gene: .